Shown below are 13 T cell receptor beta chains from a single sample sequenced in a study of blood T cells in healthy people across ages (dated by TCRdb to about 2015). Libraries were built with 5' RACE. The sequencer was an Illumina HiSeq 2500. A second PCR of about 7 to 12 cycles was run with a J-beta primer mix and a sample-barcoded 5' primer. TCRdb reprocessed the public reads (quality trimming at Q25 with fastp, clone calling with MiXCR) and kept in-frame beta chains. Rows are combined by CDR3 protein, so each entry shows the most common genes and DNA. Within this sample are around 620,000 distinct CDR3 sequences, with 27% of them counted one time only. The ten largest clones add up to under 20% of the sample. The specimen sequenced was blood. These TCRs come from a woman aged 70-85 years in good health.

Details on this clonotype: A junction boundary mismatches the germline segment, possibly from a read error. The J gene is TRBJ1-3, the V gene TRBV5-1; D is uncertain. Germline V CDR1 and CDR2: SGHRS, YFSETQ. The CDR3 sequence is 16 residues long. In nucleotides, the CDR3 is TGCGCCAGCAGCCTCGACTCAGAAGCCTCTGGAAACATCATATATTTT. Its translation: CASSLDSEASGNIIYF. Combining the CDR3 with reference TRBV5-1 and TRBJ1-3 gives the whole variable domain KAGVTQTPRYLIKTRGQQVTLSCSPISGHRSVSWYQQTPGQGLQFLFEYFSETQRNKGNFPGRFSGRQFSNSRSEMNVSTLELGDSALYLCASSLDSEASGNIIYFGEGSWLTVV.

This clonotype was seen only a few times. The CDR3 DNA sequence: TGCGCCAGTAGTAATCAGGGGCCCGGTTCCACTGAAGCTTTCTTT. Translating gives CASSNQGPGSTEAFF. This chain uses TRBV5-1 with TRBJ1-1; a weak D match, TRBD1 (6 bases). CDR3 length: 15 amino acids. The V and J ends lost 8 bases and 4 bases respectively, with 21 bases between them. CDR1 is SGHRS and CDR2 is YFSETQ in the germline V gene. The complete variable domain, with remaining parts taken from reference TRBV5-1 and TRBJ1-1, reads KAGVTQTPRYLIKTRGQQVTLSCSPISGHRSVSWYQQTPGQGLQFLFEYFSETQRNKGNFPGRFSGRQFSNSRSEMNVSTLELGDSALYLCASSNQGPGSTEAFFGQGTRLTVV.

A note on this clonotype: The junction departs from germline at one end; a sequencing error may be responsible. The gene calls are TRBV20-1 and TRBJ1-5; no reliable D call. The germline V gene encodes CDR1 DFQATT and CDR2 SNEGSKA (reference sequence). This CDR3 spans 13 amino acids. The CDR3 bases are TGCAGTGCGGGCTCATATAGCAATCAGCTCCAGCATTTT. This translates into CSAGSYSNQLQHF.

This clonotype was seen a few times. The chain carries TRBV5-1 and TRBJ2-7, with D tentatively TRBD2 (7 bases). The V and J ends lost 0 bases and 5 bases respectively, with 18 bases between them. Germline CDR1 SGHRS, CDR2 YFSETQ. CDR3 length: 16 amino acids. The CDR3 region is CASSLAFGGGPHEQYF. The CDR3 DNA follows: TGCGCCAGCAGCTTGGCCTTTGGGGGGGGGCCCCACGAGCAGTACTTC.

The table lists this clonotype with a few counts. One junction end disagrees with the germline gene, perhaps due to a read error. The chain couples TRBV2 to TRBJ2-5; TRBD2 aligns across 13 bases. The CDR3 is 16 residues long. CDR1 and CDR2 from the germline V gene are SNHLY and FYNNEI. This chain's CDR3 is CASTGRLAGGSDRKFF. The DNA for the CDR3 is TGTGCCAGCACAGGTAGACTAGCGGGGGGATCCGATCGGAAGTTCTTC. Together with reference TRBV2 and TRBJ2-5, the CDR3 gives the full variable domain: EPEVTQTPSHQVTQMGQEVILRCVPISNHLYFYWYRQILGQKVEFLVSFYNNEISEKSEIFDDQFSVERPDGSNFTLKIRSTKLEDSAMYFCASTGRLAGGSDRKFFGPGTRLLVL.

This clonotype was counted ten times or more. The chain joins TRBV10-3 to TRBJ2-1, with TRBD2 matching 9 bases. Germline lookup yields CDR1 ENHRY and CDR2 SYGVKD. V lost 0 bases, J lost 5 bases, and 8 bases stayed unmatched. The CDR3 is made up of 17 amino acids. The CDR3 nucleotides read TGTGCCATCAGTGAGTCTCGGGCTAGCGGGGATAACAATGAGCAGTTCTTC. Translated, it gives CAISESRASGDNNEQFF.

The J gene is TRBJ1-1, the V gene TRBV29-1, with D hard to call. The CDR3 has 13 residues. CDR1 is SQVTM and CDR2 is ANQGSEA in the germline V gene. Trimming left V 4 bases short and J 1 base short, with 10 bases between. The CDR3 region is CSVGRAANTEAFF. CDR3 nucleotides: TGCAGCGTTGGTCGGGCAGCGAACACTGAAGCTTTCTTT.

The chain couples TRBV5-1 to TRBJ1-2, with TRBD1 identical over 8 bases. This CDR3 comprises 13 residues. The germline V gene encodes CDR1 SGHRS and CDR2 YFSETQ. The V segment lost 7 bases and the J segment 9 bases; nucleotides outside the gene matches: 11. The CDR3 sequence: CASRTGFEYSYTF. The DNA for the CDR3 is TGCGCCAGCCGGACAGGGTTTGAGTATAGCTACACCTTC.

This clonotype was observed a few times. V usage is TRBV28 and J usage is TRBJ1-1; D not resolved. The CDR3 covers 12 residues. Trimming shortened V by 3 bases and J by 6 bases, and 8 bases separated the two germline ends. Germline V gene data show CDR1 as MDHEN and CDR2 as SYDVKM. The CDR3 sequence: CASSFSEAEAFF. DNA for the CDR3: TGTGCCAGCAGTTTCTCTGAGGCTGAAGCTTTCTTT.

Ten or more counts support this clonotype. The chain employs TRBV7-7 and TRBJ2-5; the D gene is possibly TRBD2 (5 bases). Germline V lookup: CDR1 SSHAT, CDR2 FNYEAQ (reference sequence). This CDR3 spans 13 amino acids. Trimming removed 4 bases at V and 5 bases at J, with 11 bases between. CDR3 bases: TGTGCCAGCAGCTCGGACTTGCGGGAGACCCAGTACTTC. This gives the protein CASSSDLRETQYF.

This clonotype was seen more than once but under ten times. This chain uses TRBV20-1 with TRBJ1-6; D gene unclear. Germline lookup yields CDR1 DFQATT and CDR2 SNEGSKA (reference sequence). The V end lost 3 bases, the J end lost 9 bases, and 15 bases lay between the germline ends. CDR3 size: 14 residues. CDR3 in DNA: TGCAGTGCTAGTTTTCGAGTCTTGGGTTCACCCCTCCACTTT. Translated, it gives CSASFRVLGSPLHF.

Points on this clonotype: The germline gene is not matched at one end of the junction; a read error may be the cause. The rearrangement links TRBV11-2 to TRBJ1-4; tentatively, D is TRBD1 (6 bases). CDR3 length: 16 residues. In germline, CDR1 is SGHAT, CDR2 FQNNGV. The CDR3 reads CASSSSGHPKGEKLFF. The CDR3 DNA follows: TGTGCCAGCAGCTCATCGGGACATCCTAAAGGGGAAAAATTGTTTTTT.

This clonotype came up many times. V gene TRBV5-1 combines with J gene TRBJ2-7; 7 bases fit TRBD1. The CDR3 extends over 15 amino acids. Germline CDR1 and CDR2: SGHRS and YFSETQ. V was clipped by 6 bases and J by 0 bases; unmatched bases: 9. In DNA form, the CDR3 reads TGCGCCAGCACCCTACTCGGGGACAGCTCCTACGAGCAGTACTTC. Its translation is CASTLLGDSSYEQYF.